This T cell receptor beta chain derives from a study of CD8+ T cells in alopecia areata (dated by TCRdb to between 2018 and 2020). Regarding the study in general: The treated patients took part in an open-label pilot trial in which moderate-to-severe alopecia areata was treated with oral tofacitinib at 5 to 10 mg twice daily. Clonality in the scalp was compared among normal scalp (n=4), patchy alopecia areata scalp (n=8), and alopecia totalis/universalis scalp (n=8). RNA came from the PAXgene miRNA kit for fixed scalp, the miRNeasy kit for PBMCs, and the RNeasy kit for mouse skin. Tofacitinib was given for 6 to 18 months, followed by 6 months of follow-up off drug to assess delayed response and recurrence. immunoSEQ multiplex PCR using 35 Vbeta forward primers and 13 Jbeta reverse primers was used to amplify TCRbeta CDR3 regions. The study used high-throughput TCRbeta sequencing to examine T cell clonal expansion in alopecia areata, in both the C3H/HeJ mouse model and human patients. In humans, TCRbeta sequencing was performed on scalp tissue and on sorted CD4+ and CD8+ peripheral blood T cells from healthy controls and from patients with patchy or totalis/universalis alopecia areata. Patients on tofacitinib were biopsied at baseline and after 4 and 24 weeks of treatment, and several of the patients also had a later scalp biopsy. What the authors observed across the whole study: Shared TCR sequences between patients were less evident than in mice, which may be partly attributable to HLA diversity in the patient population. Unlike mouse skin, where gammadelta T cells dominate, normal human skin contains resident alphabeta T cells that get sequenced too, which complicates analysis of the scalp TCR repertoire. Compared with normal scalp, lesional scalp, particularly in alopecia totalis/universalis, had higher clonality and more expanded CD8+ clones, which suggests antigenic drive.

V and J are truncated by 5 bases and 3 bases respectively, leaving an intervening sequence of 11 bases. CDR1 SEHNR and CDR2 FQNEAQ were looked up in the germline V gene (reference sequence). The CDR3 spans 13 residues, from the cysteine through the phenylalanine. Only the CDR3 region is kept as DNA, spanning 39 bases read in frame from base 1. To prepare the library, the immunoSEQ multiplex PCR assay was applied. To provide template for TCR sequencing, every sample had RNA extracted and reverse transcribed into cDNA. SuperScript III was used for first-strand cDNA synthesis, primed with a 2:1 mix of oligo-dT and random hexamers. A synthetic immune receptor repertoire was used to gauge amplification bias, and whatever bias remained was removed computationally. For the original study's pipeline: Raw reads were preprocessed to remove errors, and CDR3 was defined by IMGT conventions from the conserved cysteine to phenylalanine. Clonality was computed as 1 minus the Shannon entropy, with the entropy normalized by log2 of the number of productive unique TCRs. Whether scalp clones were CD4 or CD8 was inferred by matching scalp TCRbeta sequences against CD4 and CD8 repertoires sorted from blood. Sourced from immuneACCESS, this table was stored by TCRdb with only in-frame sequences that have V and J called. A share of the clones is absent; for the studies checked, an unresolved V gene accounts for under half, and the remainder has no known explanation. The V and J calls and clone size are taken from that table; D and trimming were inferred from the DNA. The sample table shows about 69,000 clones, and approximately 58% are seen once. The ten largest clones take up approximately 15% of the sample.

Points on this clone: Its antigen specificity is not known. No much larger clone exists at a distance of one base, and base qualities are not known.

The label giving this sample's time point can be read as: baseline before oral tofacitinib. From alopecia areata patients, peripheral blood was collected along with lesional scalp punch biopsies. PBMCs were isolated by density centrifugation and stained for CD3, CD4 and CD8, and CD4+ and CD8+ T cells were sorted on a FACSAria. The TCR comes from a human donor with alopecia areata. The sequence joins TRBV7-9 to TRBJ2-7; a tentative D call is TRBD2 (5 bases match). The sequences come from CD8+ T cells sorted from blood, collected at week 0. The sequenced DNA: TGTGCCAGCAGCCCACCCCGGGGCTACGAGCAGTACTTC. This codes for CASSPPRGYEQYF.